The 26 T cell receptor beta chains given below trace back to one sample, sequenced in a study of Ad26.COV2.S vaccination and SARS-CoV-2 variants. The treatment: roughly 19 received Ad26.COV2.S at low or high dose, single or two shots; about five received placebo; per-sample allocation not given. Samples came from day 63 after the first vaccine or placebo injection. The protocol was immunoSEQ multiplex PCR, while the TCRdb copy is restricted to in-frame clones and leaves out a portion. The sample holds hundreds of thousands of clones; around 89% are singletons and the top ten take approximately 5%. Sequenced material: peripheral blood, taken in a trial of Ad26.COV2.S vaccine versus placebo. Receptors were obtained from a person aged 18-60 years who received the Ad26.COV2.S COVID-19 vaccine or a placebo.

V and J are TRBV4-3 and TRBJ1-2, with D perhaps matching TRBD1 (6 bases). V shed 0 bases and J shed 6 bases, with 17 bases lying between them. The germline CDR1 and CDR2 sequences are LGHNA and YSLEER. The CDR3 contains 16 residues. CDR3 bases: TGCGCCAGCAGCCAAGATTTTAAACAGGGAGGGGATGGCTACACCTTC. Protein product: CASSQDFKQGGDGYTF.

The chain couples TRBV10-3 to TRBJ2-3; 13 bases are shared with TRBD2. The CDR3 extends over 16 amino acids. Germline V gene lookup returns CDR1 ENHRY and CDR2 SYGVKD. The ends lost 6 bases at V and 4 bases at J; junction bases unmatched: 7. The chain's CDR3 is CAISLRTSGSPDTQYF. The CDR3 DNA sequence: TGTGCCATCAGCCTAAGGACTAGCGGGAGCCCAGATACGCAGTATTTT.

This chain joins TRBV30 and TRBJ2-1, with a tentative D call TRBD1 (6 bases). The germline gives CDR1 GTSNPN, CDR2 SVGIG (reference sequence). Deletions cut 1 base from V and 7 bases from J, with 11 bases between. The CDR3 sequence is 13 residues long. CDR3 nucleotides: TGTGCCTGGAGTGAACAGGGTTTTAATGAGCAGTTCTTC. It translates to CAWSEQGFNEQFF. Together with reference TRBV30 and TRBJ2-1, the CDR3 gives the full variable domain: SQTIHQWPATLVQPVGSPLSLECTVEGTSNPNLYWYRQAAGRGLQLLFYSVGIGQISSEVPQNLSASRPQDRQFILSSKKLLLSDSGFYLCAWSEQGFNEQFFGPGTRLTVL.

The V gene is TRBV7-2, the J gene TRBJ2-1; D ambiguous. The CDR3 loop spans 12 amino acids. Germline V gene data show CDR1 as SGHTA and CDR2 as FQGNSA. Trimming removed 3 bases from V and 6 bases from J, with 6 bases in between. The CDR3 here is CASSLDFNEQFF. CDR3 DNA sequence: TGTGCCAGCAGCTTGGATTTCAATGAGCAGTTCTTC.

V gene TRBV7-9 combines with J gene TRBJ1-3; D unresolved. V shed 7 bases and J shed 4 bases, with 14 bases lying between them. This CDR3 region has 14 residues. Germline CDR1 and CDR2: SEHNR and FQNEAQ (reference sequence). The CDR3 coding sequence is TGTGCCAGCAACGGATCCGGGCGAGGAAACACCATATATTTT. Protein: CASNGSGRGNTIYF.

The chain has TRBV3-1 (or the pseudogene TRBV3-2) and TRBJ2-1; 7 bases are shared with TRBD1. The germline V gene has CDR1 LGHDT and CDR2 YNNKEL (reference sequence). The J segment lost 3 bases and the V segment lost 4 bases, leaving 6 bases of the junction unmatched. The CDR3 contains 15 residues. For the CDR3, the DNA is TGTGCCAGCAGCCCTTGGGACAGATACTACAATGAGCAGTTCTTC. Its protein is CASSPWDRYYNEQFF.

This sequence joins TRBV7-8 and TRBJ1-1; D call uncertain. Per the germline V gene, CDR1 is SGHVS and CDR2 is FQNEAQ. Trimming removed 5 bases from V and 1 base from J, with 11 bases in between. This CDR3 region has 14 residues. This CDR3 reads CASSPRRENTEAFF. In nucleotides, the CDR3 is TGTGCCAGCAGCCCCCGTAGAGAGAACACTGAAGCTTTCTTT.

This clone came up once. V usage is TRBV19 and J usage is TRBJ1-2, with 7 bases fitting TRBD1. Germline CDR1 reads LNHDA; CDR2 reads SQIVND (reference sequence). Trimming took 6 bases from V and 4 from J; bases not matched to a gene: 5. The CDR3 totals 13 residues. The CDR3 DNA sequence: TGTGCCAGTAGGTCAGGGGGTGGCTATGGCTACACCTTC. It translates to CASRSGGGYGYTF.

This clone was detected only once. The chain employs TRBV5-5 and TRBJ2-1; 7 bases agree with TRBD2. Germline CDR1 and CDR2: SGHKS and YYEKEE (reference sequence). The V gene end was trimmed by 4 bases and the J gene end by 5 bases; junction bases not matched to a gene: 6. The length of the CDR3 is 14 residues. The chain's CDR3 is CASSPGLADNEQFF. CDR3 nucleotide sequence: TGTGCCAGCAGCCCGGGGCTAGCGGACAATGAGCAGTTCTTC.

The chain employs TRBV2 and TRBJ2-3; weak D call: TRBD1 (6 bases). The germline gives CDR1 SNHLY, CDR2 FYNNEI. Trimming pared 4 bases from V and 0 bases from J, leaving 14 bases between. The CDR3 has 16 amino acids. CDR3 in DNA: TGTGCCAGCAGTGGGAATGGGGGCCTCAGCACAGATACGCAGTATTTT. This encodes CASSGNGGLSTDTQYF.

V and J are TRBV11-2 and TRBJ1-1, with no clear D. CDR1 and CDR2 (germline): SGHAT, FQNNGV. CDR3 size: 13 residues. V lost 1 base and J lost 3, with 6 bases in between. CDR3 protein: CASSLGVYTEAFF. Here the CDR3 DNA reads TGTGCCAGCAGCTTAGGGGTGTACACTGAAGCTTTCTTT. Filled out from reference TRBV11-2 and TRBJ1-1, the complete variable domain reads EAGVAQSPRYKIIEKRQSVAFWCNPISGHATLYWYQQILGQGPKLLIQFQNNGVVDDSQLPKDRFSAERLKGVDSTLKIQPAKLEDSAVYLCASSLGVYTEAFFGQGTRLTVV.

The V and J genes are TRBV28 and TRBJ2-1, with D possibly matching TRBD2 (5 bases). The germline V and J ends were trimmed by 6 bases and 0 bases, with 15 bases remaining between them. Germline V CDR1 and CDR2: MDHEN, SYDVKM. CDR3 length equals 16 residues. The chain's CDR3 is CASSKGSVRSYNEQFF. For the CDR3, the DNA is TGTGCCAGCAGCAAGGGTAGCGTGCGCTCCTACAATGAGCAGTTCTTC.

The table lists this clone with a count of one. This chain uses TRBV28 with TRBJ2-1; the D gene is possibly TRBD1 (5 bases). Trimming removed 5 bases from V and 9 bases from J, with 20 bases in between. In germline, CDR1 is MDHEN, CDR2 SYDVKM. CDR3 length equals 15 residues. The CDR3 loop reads CASSTSRVLDSEQFF. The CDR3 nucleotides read TGTGCCAGCAGTACCTCCAGGGTCCTGGATTCTGAGCAGTTCTTC.

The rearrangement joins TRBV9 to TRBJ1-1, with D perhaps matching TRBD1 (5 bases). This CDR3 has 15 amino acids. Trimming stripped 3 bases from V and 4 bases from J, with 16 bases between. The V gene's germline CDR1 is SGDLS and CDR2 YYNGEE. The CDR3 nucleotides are TGTGCCAGCAGCGCCGACCTTGGGGGATTCACTGAAGCTTTCTTT. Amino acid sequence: CASSADLGGFTEAFF.

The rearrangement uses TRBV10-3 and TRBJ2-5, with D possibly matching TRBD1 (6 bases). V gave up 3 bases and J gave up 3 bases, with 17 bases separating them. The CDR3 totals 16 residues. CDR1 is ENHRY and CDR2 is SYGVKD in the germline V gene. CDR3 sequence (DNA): TGTGCCATCAGTGACGGTTACCCTACAGGGAAAGAGACCCAGTACTTC. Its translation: CAISDGYPTGKETQYF.

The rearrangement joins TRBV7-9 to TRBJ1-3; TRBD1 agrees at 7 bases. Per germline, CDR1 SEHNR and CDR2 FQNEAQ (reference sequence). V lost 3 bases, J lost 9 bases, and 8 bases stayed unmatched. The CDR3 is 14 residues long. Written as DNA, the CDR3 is TGTGCCAGCAGCTTCGACAGGGCGAGTGGCACCATATATTTT. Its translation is CASSFDRASGTIYF.

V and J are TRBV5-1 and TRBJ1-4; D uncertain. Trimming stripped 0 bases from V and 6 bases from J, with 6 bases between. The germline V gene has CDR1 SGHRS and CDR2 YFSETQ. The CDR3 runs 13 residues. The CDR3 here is CASSLDIDEKLFF. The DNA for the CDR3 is TGCGCCAGCAGCTTGGACATAGATGAAAAACTGTTTTTT.

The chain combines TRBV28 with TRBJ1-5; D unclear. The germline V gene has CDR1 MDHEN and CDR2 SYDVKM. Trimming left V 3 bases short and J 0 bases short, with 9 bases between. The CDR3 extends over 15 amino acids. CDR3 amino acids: CASSFEGGSNQPQHF. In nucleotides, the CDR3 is TGTGCCAGCAGTTTTGAGGGCGGTAGCAATCAGCCCCAGCATTTT.

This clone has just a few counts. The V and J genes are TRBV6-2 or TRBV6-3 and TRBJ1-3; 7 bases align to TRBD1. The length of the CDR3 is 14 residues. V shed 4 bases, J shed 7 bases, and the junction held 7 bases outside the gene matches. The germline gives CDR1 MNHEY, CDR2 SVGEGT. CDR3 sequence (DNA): TGTGCCAGCAGTTCGGGACAGTCGCGGAACACCATATATTTT. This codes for CASSSGQSRNTIYF.

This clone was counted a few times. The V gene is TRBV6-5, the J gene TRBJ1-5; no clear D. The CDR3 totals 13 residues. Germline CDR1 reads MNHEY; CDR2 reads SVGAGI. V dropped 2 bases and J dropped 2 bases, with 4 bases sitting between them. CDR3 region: CASSYDGNQPQHF. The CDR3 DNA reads TGTGCCAGCAGTTACGATGGCAATCAGCCCCAGCATTTT.

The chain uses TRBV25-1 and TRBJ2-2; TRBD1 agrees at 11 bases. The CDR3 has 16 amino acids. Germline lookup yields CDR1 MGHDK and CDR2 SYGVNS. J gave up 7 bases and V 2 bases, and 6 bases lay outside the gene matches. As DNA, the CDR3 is TGTGCCAGCAGTGAACCCGGACAGGGGGCGGTCGGGGAGCTGTTTTTT. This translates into CASSEPGQGAVGELFF.

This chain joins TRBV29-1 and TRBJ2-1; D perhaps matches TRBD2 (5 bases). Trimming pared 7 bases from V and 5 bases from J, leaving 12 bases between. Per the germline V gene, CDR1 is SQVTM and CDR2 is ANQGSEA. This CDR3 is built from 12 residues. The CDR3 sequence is CSDRAGDNEQFF. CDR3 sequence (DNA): TGCAGCGACCGGGCCGGGGACAATGAGCAGTTCTTC.

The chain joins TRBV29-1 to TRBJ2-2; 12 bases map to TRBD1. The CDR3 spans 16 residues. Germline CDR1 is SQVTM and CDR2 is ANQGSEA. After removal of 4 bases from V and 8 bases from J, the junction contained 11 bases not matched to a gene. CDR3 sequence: CSVGLGTGGTPGELFF. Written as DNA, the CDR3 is TGCAGCGTTGGCCTCGGGACAGGGGGCACTCCTGGGGAGCTGTTTTTT.

CDR3 sequence: CASSRPVGEGSEAFF. CDR3 nucleotides: TGTGCCAGCAGCCGCCCCGTTGGTGAGGGATCCGAAGCTTTCTTT. This chain uses TRBV3-1 (or the pseudogene TRBV3-2) with TRBJ1-1; D is undetermined. The CDR3 length is 15 residues. CDR1 and CDR2 from the germline V gene are LGHDT and YNNKEL (reference sequence). The V and J ends lost 4 bases and 8 bases respectively, with 20 bases between them.

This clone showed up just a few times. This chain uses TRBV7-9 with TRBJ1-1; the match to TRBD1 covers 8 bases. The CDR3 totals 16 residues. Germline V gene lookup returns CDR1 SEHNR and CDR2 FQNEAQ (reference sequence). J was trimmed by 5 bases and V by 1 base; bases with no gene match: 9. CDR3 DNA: TGTGCCAGCAGCTTAGGGGCAGGGGGCGCTTCTACTGAAGCTTTCTTT. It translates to CASSLGAGGASTEAFF.

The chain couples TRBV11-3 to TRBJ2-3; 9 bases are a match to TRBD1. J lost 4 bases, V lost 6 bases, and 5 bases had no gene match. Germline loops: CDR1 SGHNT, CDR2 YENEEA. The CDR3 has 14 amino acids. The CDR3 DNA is TGTGCCAGCAGTCCCGGGACAGGGCCAGATACGCAGTATTTT. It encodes CASSPGTGPDTQYF.